The clone carrying this T cell receptor (beta chain) was counted a single time. Its target is unknown. These data come from a study of shared clonotypes between healthy human individuals. The V and J ends lost 6 bases and 1 base respectively, with 9 bases between them. Germline loops: CDR1 MNHEY, CDR2 SVGAGI. The CDR3 is 13 residues long. Clones were sequenced by immunoSEQ multiplex PCR, and TCRdb holds only the in-frame ones, with some missing. The table includes a few million clones, 85% to 95% detected once. Study-level findings and limits: Large depth notwithstanding, sorted-subset sequencing proved incomplete by rarefaction. Clonotype sharing among donors, it was expected, would be affected by sequencing depth.

This TCR came from a man aged 18 to 29 in good health. Some clones in this sample may be carry-over from other donors' samples. This chain connects TRBV6-5 to TRBJ1-2, with D uncertain. The material sequenced was naive CD4+ T cells from PBMCs. Subset indicated: CD45RA+ positively selected. In DNA form, the CDR3 reads TGTGCCAGCAGGACAAGAGATAACTATGGCTACACCTTC. Protein: CASRTRDNYGYTF.